This record concerns one T cell receptor (beta chain) sequence. Its antigen remains unknown. The source of the sample is a study of cytomegalovirus exposure and HLA in healthy donors. Whole-study findings and limits: An observed cluster of highly shared sequence variants was recorded as a likely sequencing artifact. Later on, an analysis tied 15,000 to 20,000 TCR beta sequences to HLA alleles at 0.05 false discovery rate. Later on, an analysis showed TCR association rates differing by HLA locus, with DRB1 the most and HLA-C the fewest. Among TCR beta chains of equal frequency, HLA-associated ones were more clonally expanded in a later analysis.

Primers: 60 Vbeta forward and 13 Jbeta reverse. TCRdb's table, derived via immunoSEQ multiplex PCR, lists solely in-frame clones and lacks some. The sample shows around 130,000 clones, approximately 80% of them seen only once. The receptor comes from a man between 18 and 29 years old in good health and CMV-seropositive. Specimen: PBMCs.

The CDR3 protein is CSVGPSGAYNEQFF. CDR3 DNA sequence: TGCAGCGTTGGCCCTAGCGGGGCATACAATGAGCAGTTCTTC. V and J are TRBV29-1 and TRBJ2-1; 9 bases fit TRBD2. This CDR3 is 14 amino acids long. Germline V gives CDR1 SQVTM, CDR2 ANQGSEA. V gave up 4 bases and J gave up 4 bases; unmatched junction bases: 5.